The 5 T cell receptor beta chains below were found in one sample sequenced in a study of cytomegalovirus exposure and HLA in healthy donors. Generated by immunoSEQ multiplex PCR, the TCRdb table keeps only in-frame clones and is missing some. The sample comprises around 240,000 clones, 85% to 90% of which are singletons, and 0.35% to 0.45% rests with the top ten. Source material: PBMCs. These receptors all come from a woman aged 18-29 years in good health and CMV-seronegative.

The rearrangement joins TRBV27 to TRBJ1-5, with D uncertain. The germline CDR1 and CDR2 sequences are MNHEY and SMNVEV (reference sequence). The CDR3 has 16 amino acids. Between the trimmed V and J ends, which lost 6 bases and 8 bases, there was a span of 23 bases. CDR3 bases: TGTGCCAGCAGCTTACCGCAAGCCCGCAGAGGAGAGCCCCAGCATTTT. This codes for CASSLPQARRGEPQHF.

This clone was found a few times. In DNA, the CDR3 is TGTGCCAGCAGTCCACACAAGGGGACAGGGGGCGATGGCTACACCTTC. Protein product: CASSPHKGTGGDGYTF. The chain couples TRBV28 to TRBJ1-2, with 12 positions matching TRBD1. The trim removed 5 bases at V and 6 bases at J, leaving 10 bases unmatched. Germline lookup yields CDR1 MDHEN and CDR2 SYDVKM. CDR3 size: 16 residues.

The gene calls are TRBV4-3 and TRBJ2-7, with D possibly being TRBD1 (6 bases). This CDR3 is built from 14 residues. Germline lookup yields CDR1 LGHNA and CDR2 YSLEER. V was shortened by 0 bases and J by 2 bases, with 8 bases between the two germline ends. This CDR3 is CASSQDRGPYEQYF. For the CDR3, the DNA is TGCGCCAGCAGCCAAGACAGGGGACCCTACGAGCAGTACTTC.

The DNA of the CDR3 is TGTGCCAGCAGCCCGGGACTAGATACGCAGTATTTT. Protein: CASSPGLDTQYF. The chain has TRBV27 and TRBJ2-3, with D tentatively TRBD2 (6 bases). The V gene lost 6 bases and the J gene lost 5 bases, with 9 bases spanning the gap. Germline CDR1 and CDR2: MNHEY and SMNVEV (reference sequence). The CDR3 is made up of 12 amino acids.

This clone is a singleton in its sample. This rearrangement joins TRBV7-2 to TRBJ2-5, with TRBD1 as a possible D gene (5 bases). The CDR3 runs to 15 residues. Germline V lookup: CDR1 SGHTA, CDR2 FQGNSA. Trimming stripped 5 bases from V and 5 bases from J, with 18 bases between. This CDR3 is CASSDNTGPMETQYF. In nucleotides, the CDR3 is TGTGCCAGCAGCGACAATACAGGCCCCATGGAGACCCAGTACTTC.